This is a list of T cell receptor beta chains from one sample in a study of tumor-infiltrating lymphocytes in primary liver carcinoma. TCRdb recomputed calls from the multiplex PCR reads with MiXCR, one row per CDR3 protein. This repertoire shows approximately 300,000 distinct CDR3 sequences, 65% found once; its top ten account for roughly 10%. Sequencing was done on a sample of peripheral blood. Receptor source: a man aged 40-55 years with primary liver carcinoma and hepatitis B virus infection. Each CDR3 is given with its conserved first and last residue. D genes are given only for firm matches. Size tells how often a clone was seen (once, few, many) or the class of an expanded clone, and some rows leave it out.

>NA|TRBD1|TRBV6-1|16|TRBJ2-7
CASSEAPTGAPNEQYF
TGTGCCAGCAGTGAAGCCCCGACAGGGGCGCCCAACGAGCAGTACTTC
>NA|NA|TRBV5-1|15|TRBJ2-2
CASSPLWTDIGELFF
TGCGCCAGCAGCCCACTGTGGACAGATATCGGGGAGCTGTTTTTT
>NA|NA|TRBV5-1|15|TRBJ2-2
CASSLASPNTGELFF
TGCGCCAGCAGCTTGGCTAGCCCGAACACCGGGGAGCTGTTTTTT
>NA|NA|TRBV28|13|TRBJ2-1
CASSFGQLNEQFF
TGTGCCAGCAGTTTTGGACAGCTCAATGAGCAGTTCTTC
>NA|NA|TRBV5-6|15|TRBJ1-1
CASSFPGLIPTEAFF
TGTGCCAGCAGCTTTCCGGGCCTTATTCCCACTGAAGCTTTCTTT
>many|NA|TRBV10-3|13|TRBJ1-2
CAISEPQGHGYTF
TGTGCCATCAGTGAGCCACAGGGTCATGGCTACACCTTC
>NA|NA|TRBV7-8|20|TRBJ2-5
CASSRLGGARGANLQETQYF
TGTGCCAGCAGCCGGTTAGGGGGGGCGCGTGGGGCAAACCTACAAGAGACCCAGTACTTC
>NA|NA|TRBV4-2|16|TRBJ1-3
CGSSQFPGHGANTIYF
TGTGGCAGCAGCCAGTTTCCGGGACATGGGGCGAACACCATATATTTT
>NA|NA|TRBV4-3|18|TRBJ2-3
CASSQHPLGDTNTDTQYF
TGCGCCAGCAGCCAACATCCGTTGGGGGACACGAACACAGATACGCAGTATTTT
>NA|NA|TRBV7-9|15|TRBJ2-1
CASSLARPPNNEQFF
TGTGCCAGCAGCTTAGCGCGACCCCCTAACAATGAGCAGTTCTTC
>many|NA|TRBV29-1|13|TRBJ2-1
CSGLTDPHNEQFF
TGCAGCGGCCTAACCGACCCCCACAATGAGCAGTTCTTC
>once|NA|TRBV5-4|11|TRBJ1-1
CASGLNSEAFF
TGTGCCAGCGGCTTGAACAGTGAAGCTTTCTTT
>once|NA|TRBV6-2/TRBV6-3|13|TRBJ2-7
CGSRLVDSYEQYF
TGTGGCAGCAGGCTAGTTGACTCCTACGAGCAGTACTTC
>NA|NA|TRBV11-2|14|TRBJ1-2
CARSPRQRLYGYTF
TGTGCCAGGAGCCCTCGACAGCGACTCTATGGCTACACCTTC
>NA|NA|TRBV28|14|TRBJ1-4
CDSSFGQGREKLFF
TGTGACAGCAGTTTCGGGCAGGGACGGGAAAAACTGTTTTTT
>few|NA|TRBV14|13|TRBJ2-7
CASSQGFAYEQYF
TGTGCCAGCAGCCAAGGTTTCGCCTACGAGCAGTACTTC
>NA|NA|TRBV30|13|TRBJ2-1
CAWSAQGAYEQFF
TGTGCCTGGAGTGCTCAAGGGGCCTATGAGCAGTTCTTC
>NA|TRBD2|TRBV11-1|17|TRBJ2-3
CASSLATSGSRWDTQYF
TGTGCCAGCAGCTTGGCGACTAGCGGTTCGAGGTGGGATACGCAATATTTT
>many|NA|TRBV7-8|14|TRBJ2-3
CASSFGDGVDTQYF
TGTGCCAGCAGCTTTGGGGACGGTGTAGATACGCAGTATTTT
>NA|NA|TRBV13|14|TRBJ2-3
CARSEPANTDTQYF
TGTGCCAGGAGCGAGCCGGCTAACACAGATACGCAGTATTTT
>NA|NA|TRBV6-6|17|TRBJ2-3
CASSYSSLPLTLDTQYF
TGTGCCAGCAGTTACTCGAGTCTCCCGCTCACCTTAGATACGCAGTATTTT
>few|TRBD2|TRBV30|15|TRBJ2-1
CAWASSGARYNEQFF
TGTGCCTGGGCCTCTAGCGGGGCAAGATACAATGAGCAGTTCTTC
>once|NA|TRBV6-2/TRBV6-3|14|TRBJ2-1
CVSRPFLAAGEQFF
TGTGTCAGCAGACCCTTCCTGGCTGCCGGTGAGCAGTTCTTC
>NA|NA|TRBV11-2|14|TRBJ2-3
CASSWGSVIDTQYF
TGTGCTAGCAGTTGGGGGTCTGTCATAGATACGCAGTATTTT
>NA|NA|TRBV2|16|TRBJ2-5
CASSELVVAHQETQYF
TGTGCCAGCAGTGAGCTTGTGGTAGCGCACCAAGAGACCCAGTACTTC
>NA|NA|TRBV11-2|14|TRBJ2-5
CASSLSAHQESQCF
TGTGCCAGCAGTTTATCAGCTCACCAAGAGAGCCAGTGCTTC
>many|NA|TRBV30|11|TRBJ2-4
CAWSVGNIQYF
TGTGCCTGGAGTGTAGGAAACATTCAGTACTTC
>NA|NA|TRBV14|13|TRBJ2-7
CASSQGFAHEQYF
TGTGCCAGCAGCCAAGGTTTCGCCCACGAGCAGTACTTC
>NA|TRBD2|TRBV20-1|15|TRBJ2-3
CSAIKTSGSGHTQYF
TGCAGTGCTATTAAGACTAGCGGGAGTGGGCATACGCAGTATTTT
>NA|NA|TRBV29-1|10|TRBJ2-1
CSVVDNEQLF
TGCAGCGTCGTTGATAATGAGCAGTTATTC
>once|NA|TRBV12-3/TRBV12-4|13|TRBJ2-1
CAGSLALSLKQFF
TGTGCCGGCAGTTTAGCACTGAGTCTTAAGCAGTTCTTC
>few|NA|TRBV4-2|14|TRBJ2-7
CASSQIGSSIEQYF
TGTGCCAGCAGCCAAATCGGGAGTTCCATCGAGCAGTACTTC
>NA|TRBD2|TRBV6-1|15|TRBJ2-1
CASSTGTSGQWEQFF
TGTGCCAGCAGTACCGGGACTAGCGGCCAATGGGAGCAGTTCTTC
>NA|NA|TRBV4-2|14|TRBJ2-3
CASSQGRQHRYAVF
TGTGCCAGCAGCCAGGGCAGACAGCACAGATACGCAGTATTT
>NA|NA|TRBV6-6|15|TRBJ1-6
CASRYSRGESSPLHF
TGTGCCAGCAGATACTCGAGAGGGGAAAGTTCACCCCTCCACTTT
>NA|TRBD2|TRBV11-2|14|TRBJ2-1
CASSLLSAGGEQFF
TGTGCCAGCAGCTTATTGTCCGCGGGGGGTGAGCAGTTCTTC
>many|NA|TRBV6-2/TRBV6-3|15|TRBJ2-2
CASSYSEGGTGELFF
TGTGCCAGCAGTTATAGCGAGGGGGGCACCGGGGAGCTGTTTTTT
>many|NA|TRBV10-2|12|TRBJ2-1
CASSHGYNEQFF
TGCGCCAGCAGCCACGGGTACAATGAGCAGTTCTTC
>NA|TRBD1|TRBV5-1|14|TRBJ1-1
CASSAGRQGTEAFF
TGCGCCAGCAGCGCGGGGAGACAGGGGACTGAAGCTTTCTTT
>NA|NA|TRBV29-1|11|TRBJ1-1
CSGPTKSGAFF
TGCAGCGGACCTACGAAGAGTGGGGCTTTCTTT
>many|TRBD1|TRBV10-3|13|TRBJ2-1
CAIGRGTGDEQFF
TGTGCCATCGGTAGGGGGACAGGGGATGAGCAGTTCTTC